This entry lists 32 T cell receptor beta chains sequenced from one sample in a study of T cells in Graves' hyperthyroidism and ophthalmopathy. There were TCR beta CDR3 regions amplified from RNA transcripts. Using the HTBI primer set, a first-round RT-PCR was run on the TCR CDR3. MiXCR was run by TCRdb on the multiplex PCR reads, yielding one entry per CDR3 protein. The repertoire holds about 37,000 distinct CDR3 sequences, with 50% to 55% as singletons. Sequenced sample: blood. The receptors originated from a man in his forties with Graves' ophthalmopathy.

This chain uses TRBV7-8 with TRBJ2-1; 7 positions agree with TRBD1. Trimming at V came to 3 bases and at J to 7 bases, leaving 6 bases not matched to a gene. The CDR3 totals 14 residues. Germline-derived CDR1 and CDR2 are SGHVS and FQNEAQ. The CDR3 spells CASSFPGGANEQFF. The CDR3 DNA is TGTGCCAGCAGCTTCCCAGGGGGAGCGAATGAGCAGTTCTTC.

This rearrangement joins TRBV7-2 to TRBJ2-7; 8 bases map to TRBD1. The CDR3 extends over 11 amino acids. Per germline, CDR1 SGHTA and CDR2 FQGNSA. The V gene end was trimmed by 5 bases and the J gene end by 9 bases; junction bases not matched to a gene: 3. This chain's CDR3 is CASSHGQGQYF. The CDR3 DNA follows: TGTGCCAGCAGCCATGGACAGGGGCAGTACTTC.

Many counts were recorded for this clonotype. The rearrangement joins TRBV3-1 to TRBJ1-1; D is ambiguous. The V and J ends lost 4 bases and 6 bases respectively, with 12 bases between them. The CDR3 sequence is 13 residues long. Germline CDR1 LGHDT, CDR2 YNNKEL (reference sequence). The CDR3 DNA follows: TGTGCCAGCAGCCGACGGGGTGTGGCTGAAGCTTTCTTT. Translation gives CASSRRGVAEAFF.

The V gene is TRBV20-1, the J gene TRBJ1-2; D gene uncertain. Trimming removed 3 bases at V and 8 bases at J, with 10 bases between. There are 11 residues in the CDR3. Germline V gene sequence: CDR1 DFQATT, CDR2 SNEGSKA (reference sequence). CDR3 sequence: CSARRPGGYTF. CDR3 nucleotides: TGCAGTGCTAGGAGGCCGGGCGGCTACACCTTC.

The chain has TRBV9 and TRBJ1-2; D might be TRBD1 (5 bases). From germline, CDR1 is SGDLS and CDR2 YYNGEE. Trimming left V 0 bases short and J 7 bases short, with 16 bases between. This CDR3 spans 15 amino acids. In DNA form, the CDR3 reads TGTGCCAGCAGCGTAGGGTCTCGGGCCGGGGGTGGCTACACCTTC. Its protein product is CASSVGSRAGGGYTF.

This chain uses TRBV9 with TRBJ2-1, with TRBD2 matching over 9 bases. The germline gives CDR1 SGDLS, CDR2 YYNGEE. This CDR3 comprises 11 residues. The CDR3 coding sequence is TGTCGGGGCGGGAGGGCCAATGAGCAGTTCTTC. As protein: CRGGRANEQFF.

The V gene is TRBV19, the J gene TRBJ2-3; TRBD2 agrees at 7 bases. In germline, CDR1 is LNHDA, CDR2 SQIVND (reference sequence). The CDR3 covers 17 residues. Trimming at V came to 1 base and at J to 0 bases, leaving 7 bases not matched to a gene. The CDR3 bases are TGTGCCAGTAGTATAGGCGCTAGCGGTACTAGCACAGATACGCAGTATTTT. It translates to CASSIGASGTSTDTQYF. Full variable domain (outside the CDR3, taken from reference TRBV19 and TRBJ2-3): DGGITQSPKYLFRKEGQNVTLSCEQNLNHDAMYWYRQDPGQGLRLIYYSQIVNDFQKGDIAEGYSVSREKKESFPLTVTSAQKNPTAFYLCASSIGASGTSTDTQYFGPGTRLTVL.

The sample holds many counts of this clonotype. A junction boundary mismatches the germline segment, possibly from a read error. V and J are TRBV3-1 and TRBJ2-7, with 9 nucleotides matching TRBD2. The CDR3 loop spans 13 amino acids. CDR1 LGHDT and CDR2 YNNKEL come from the germline V gene (reference sequence). CDR3 coding DNA: TGTGCCAGCAGCCAAGATAGCGGGGGCGGGGTGACTTTC. Translation gives CASSQDSGGGVTF.

This clonotype occurred many times. The gene calls are TRBV4-1 and TRBJ2-3; 10 nucleotides agree with TRBD2. The junction had 4 bases not matched to a gene; V was cut back by 1 base and J by 3 bases. The CDR3 totals 16 residues. CDR1 is MGHRA and CDR2 is YSYEKL in the germline V gene. The CDR3 DNA is TGCGCCAGCAGCCAAGTTAGCGGGGGGATTACAGATACGCAGTATTTT. Translation: CASSQVSGGITDTQYF.

This clonotype was counted ten times or more. The chain is built from TRBV9 and TRBJ2-5; the D gene is possibly TRBD1 (6 bases). This CDR3 is built from 11 residues. Trimming pared 8 bases from V and 9 bases from J, leaving 14 bases between. Looked up from germline, CDR1 is SGDLS and CDR2 is YYNGEE. CDR3 amino acids: CASSRDTAQYF. For the CDR3, the DNA is TGTGCCAGTAGCCGGGACACCGCCCAGTACTTC.

Concerning this clonotype itself: Likely a read error: the CDR3 ends without its conserved phenylalanine or tryptophan. V usage is TRBV5-5 and J usage is TRBJ2-1; no clear D. V lost 4 bases, J lost 5 bases, and 13 bases lay in between. The CDR3 has 14 amino acids. Germline V gene data show CDR1 as SGHKS and CDR2 as YYEKEE (reference sequence). The CDR3 DNA sequence: TGTGCCAGCAGCAATCTTCCCAAGGACAATGAGCAGTTCTCC. Its translation is CASSNLPKDNEQFS.

This clonotype was detected ten times or more. This rearrangement joins TRBV7-9 to TRBJ2-3; 7 bases are shared with TRBD1. This CDR3 has 17 amino acids. Germline V lookup: CDR1 SEHNR, CDR2 FQNEAQ (reference sequence). The trim removed 5 bases at V and 2 bases at J, leaving 13 bases unmatched. The CDR3: CASSHPTGKEYTDTQYF. For the CDR3, the DNA is TGTGCCAGCAGCCACCCGACAGGGAAGGAGTACACAGATACGCAGTATTTT.

By share of the sample, this clonotype is medium-sized. The chain is built from TRBV20-1 and TRBJ2-7; D unresolved. This CDR3 region has 13 residues. The V gene lost 3 bases and the J gene lost 5 bases, with 14 bases spanning the gap. Per germline, CDR1 DFQATT and CDR2 SNEGSKA (reference sequence). CDR3 sequence (DNA): TGCAGTGCTAGTGCAGGCCAGGCGGACGAGCAGTACTTC. Protein: CSASAGQADEQYF.

The chain employs TRBV11-2 and TRBJ1-1; D unclear. Trimming pared 6 bases from V and 4 bases from J, leaving 9 bases between. Per germline, CDR1 SGHAT and CDR2 FQNNGV. There are 12 residues in the CDR3. The CDR3 DNA reads TGTGCCAGCAGTCCTGGGATCACTGAAGCTTTCTTT. The encoded protein is CASSPGITEAFF.

A remark on this clonotype: Compared with germline, one end of the junction differs, possibly owing to a read error. The chain uses TRBV7-9 and TRBJ1-5; 8 positions agree with TRBD1. Germline loops: CDR1 SEHNR, CDR2 FQNEAQ (reference sequence). The CDR3 has 13 amino acids. The CDR3 sequence: CAWAGGDDQPQHF. In DNA form, the CDR3 reads TGCGCCTGGGCAGGGGGCGACGATCAGCCCCAGCATTTT.

The chain carries TRBV15 and TRBJ2-3; a weak D match, TRBD2 (6 bases). V lost 3 bases and J 0 bases, leaving 13 bases between the germline ends. The germline gives CDR1 LNHNV, CDR2 YYDKDF (reference sequence). This CDR3 is 16 amino acids long. CDR3 in amino acids: CATSSLEGISTDTQYF. The CDR3 DNA is TGTGCCACCAGCAGCTTGGAGGGGATAAGCACAGATACGCAGTATTTT.

The V and J genes are TRBV7-3 and TRBJ1-3; TRBD1 is a possible D gene (5 bases). The CDR3 consists of 15 residues. Looked up from germline, CDR1 is SGHTA and CDR2 is FQGTGA. V dropped 5 bases and J dropped 2 bases, with 13 bases sitting between them. CDR3 sequence (DNA): TGTGCCAGCAGCCCTGCGGGGGGAACTGGAAACACCATATATTTT. It specifies CASSPAGGTGNTIYF.

The rearrangement joins TRBV9 to TRBJ1-1; maybe TRBD1 (6 bases). The V gene lost 2 bases and the J gene lost 1 base, with 18 bases spanning the gap. CDR3 length: 17 residues. Germline-derived CDR1 and CDR2 are SGDLS and YYNGEE. The CDR3 region is CASSVDQAGRGNTEAFF. DNA of the CDR3: TGTGCCAGCAGCGTGGACCAGGCGGGCAGGGGGAACACTGAAGCTTTCTTT.

This clonotype was counted ten times or more. This rearrangement joins TRBV27 to TRBJ1-1; D may be TRBD1 (5 bases). The V end lost 2 bases, the J end lost 8 bases, and 12 bases lay between the germline ends. This CDR3 has 13 residues. The germline V gene encodes CDR1 MNHEY and CDR2 SMNVEV (reference sequence). The CDR3 DNA is TGTGCCAGCAGTTTAAGGGGTCGGAAGGAAGCTTTCTTT. It specifies CASSLRGRKEAFF.

This clonotype was counted ten times or more. The V and J genes are TRBV6-1 and TRBJ1-2, with a tentative D call TRBD1 (6 bases). The CDR3 totals 14 residues. V dropped 6 bases and J dropped 5 bases, with 16 bases sitting between them. The germline gives CDR1 MNHNS, CDR2 SASEGT. CDR3 DNA: TGTGCCAGCAGAAACAGGGAGGTAGGGTATGGCTACACCTTC. It codes for CASRNREVGYGYTF.

At least ten counts were recorded for this clonotype. The chain has TRBV4-1 and TRBJ1-1; 7 bases match TRBD1. Trimming removed 3 bases from V and 3 bases from J; junction bases left unmatched: 7. This CDR3 spans 15 amino acids. From germline, CDR1 is MGHRA and CDR2 YSYEKL. The CDR3 region is CASSQKGAPDTEAFF. Here the CDR3 DNA reads TGCGCCAGCAGCCAGAAGGGGGCGCCGGACACTGAAGCTTTCTTT.

This chain joins TRBV20-1 and TRBJ2-5; D possibly corresponds to TRBD1 (5 bases). Germline V lookup: CDR1 DFQATT, CDR2 SNEGSKA (reference sequence). V gave up 5 bases and J gave up 5 bases, with 12 bases separating them. The CDR3 has 12 amino acids. The CDR3 DNA reads TGCAGTGCTGGCAGGGATAGGGAGACCCAGTACTTC. Translation: CSAGRDRETQYF.

This clonotype was seen ten or more times. The chain is built from TRBV30 and TRBJ1-2, with a possible D match to TRBD1 (5 bases). V shed 2 bases and J shed 13 bases, with 23 bases lying between them. Per germline, CDR1 GTSNPN and CDR2 SVGIG (reference sequence). The CDR3 extends over 14 amino acids. CDR3 sequence (DNA): TGTGCCTGGAGTTTTTATCCGGGACGGCCCGGGCTCACCTTC. The encoded protein is CAWSFYPGRPGLTF. Together with reference TRBV30 and TRBJ1-2, the CDR3 gives the full variable domain: SQTIHQWPATLVQPVGSPLSLECTVEGTSNPNLYWYRQAAGRGLQLLFYSVGIGQISSEVPQNLSASRPQDRQFILSSKKLLLSDSGFYLCAWSFYPGRPGLTFGSGTRLTVV.

Comments on this clonotype: As the CDR3 is not closed by the conserved phenylalanine or tryptophan, this likely results from a read error. The CDR3 spells CASSSDRGGNEQFL. As DNA, the CDR3 is TGTGCCAGCAGCTCAGACAGGGGCGGGAATGAGCAGTTCCTC. This chain uses TRBV7-3 with TRBJ2-1, with TRBD1 matching 8 bases. The trim removed 4 bases at V and 7 bases at J, leaving 6 bases unmatched. The V gene's germline CDR1 is SGHTA and CDR2 FQGTGA. The CDR3 covers 14 residues.

V and J are TRBV7-9 and TRBJ2-3; a weak D match, TRBD2 (5 bases). This CDR3 contains 16 residues. Germline lookup yields CDR1 SEHNR and CDR2 FQNEAQ (reference sequence). Between the trimmed V and J ends, which lost 1 base and 1 base, there was a span of 12 bases. The CDR3 protein is CASSLGGTSGTDTQYF. The DNA for the CDR3 is TGTGCCAGCAGCTTAGGGGGTACTAGTGGCACAGATACGCAGTATTTT.

This clonotype was found many times. The chain combines TRBV20-1 with TRBJ2-3; 8 positions agree with TRBD1. This CDR3 has 16 amino acids. J was trimmed by 0 bases and V by 5 bases; bases with no gene match: 10. The V gene's germline CDR1 is DFQATT and CDR2 SNEGSKA (reference sequence). The CDR3 loop is CSAERGQGGSTDTQYF. CDR3 sequence (DNA): TGCAGTGCTGAACGAGGACAGGGTGGCAGCACAGATACGCAGTATTTT.

The chain carries TRBV20-1 and TRBJ2-7, with 10 bases fitting TRBD1. The CDR3 loop spans 15 amino acids. The germline V gene has CDR1 DFQATT and CDR2 SNEGSKA (reference sequence). V was pared by 4 bases and J by 4 bases, with 10 bases of the junction left unmatched. CDR3 bases: TGCAGTGCTATGCCCGACAGGGGGCGCGGGTACGAGCAGTACTTC. Amino acid sequence: CSAMPDRGRGYEQYF.

This chain uses TRBV12-3 or TRBV12-4 with TRBJ2-7; possibly TRBD1 or TRBD2 for D (5 bases each). The V and J ends lost 4 bases and 4 bases respectively, with 11 bases between them. The CDR3 is made up of 13 amino acids. The CDR3 spells CASSSGQVYEQYF. The DNA of the CDR3 is TGTGCCAGCAGTTCGGGGCAGGTTTACGAGCAGTACTTC.

The chain joins TRBV7-9 to TRBJ2-7; D gene unclear. Trimming shortened V by 1 base and J by 7 bases, and 8 bases separated the two germline ends. The CDR3 extends over 12 amino acids. Germline V gives CDR1 SEHNR, CDR2 FQNEAQ (reference sequence). The CDR3 sequence is CASSLDYREQYF. DNA for the CDR3: TGTGCCAGCAGCTTAGACTACCGTGAGCAGTACTTC.

This rearrangement joins TRBV7-9 to TRBJ2-1; 7 nucleotides align to TRBD2. The CDR3 runs 15 residues. V was pared by 5 bases and J by 3 bases, with 7 bases of the junction left unmatched. Per the germline V gene, CDR1 is SEHNR and CDR2 is FQNEAQ (reference sequence). CDR3 loop: CASSLTLADYNEQFF. The CDR3, as DNA: TGTGCCAGCAGCCTTACCCTAGCGGACTACAATGAGCAGTTCTTC.

Within the sample, this clonotype is medium-sized. The chain employs TRBV20-1 and TRBJ1-6, with unresolved D. CDR3 length equals 15 residues. Deletions cut 7 bases from V and 0 bases from J, with 13 bases between. From germline, CDR1 is DFQATT and CDR2 SNEGSKA (reference sequence). In DNA, the CDR3 is TGCAGTGGGTACGGTGCTAGCTCCTATAATTCACCCCTCCACTTT. Translation: CSGYGASSYNSPLHF.

This clonotype has at least ten counts. The chain is built from TRBV12-3 or TRBV12-4 and TRBJ1-5; D is uncertain. The CDR3 covers 12 residues. V was shortened by 5 bases and J by 7 bases, with 9 bases between the two germline ends. The CDR3 coding sequence is TGTGCCAGCAGTCCCCTACGGCAGCCCCAGCATTTT. This translates into CASSPLRQPQHF.